The following is a TCR beta chain sequence with its context. From germline, CDR1 is SQVTM and CDR2 ANQGSEA. Trimming took off 7 bases at V and 5 bases at J, with 5 bases between the two ends. The CDR3 is 10 amino acids. From the RACE reads, TCRdb called clonotypes with MiXCR, one entry per CDR3 protein. Among some 81,000 distinct CDR3 sequences, about 8.6% were seen once, and the ten largest hold about 1.8%. Time point defined: healthy volunteer bleed at 6 weeks. Extraction yielded total RNA from whole blood (unfractionated). These data come from a study of human T cells and chemical hapten exposure. The gene calls are TRBV29-1 and TRBJ1-4; D remains unclear. The receptor comes from a female donor in good health. Some clones in this sample may be carry-over from other donors' samples. Sequenced sample: whole blood. CDR3 loop: CSAQNEKLFF. CDR3 coding DNA: TGCAGCGCTCAGAATGAAAAACTGTTTTTT.